One sample yielded the 12 T cell receptor beta chains listed below, sequenced in a study of CD8 T cells in Susac syndrome. Reverse transcription of roughly 0.45 to 1 ug RNA used random hexamers. Each CDR3 protein is one row after TCRdb ran MiXCR on the immunoSEQ multiplex PCR reads. The data hold fewer than 200,000 distinct CDR3 sequences, with 85% to 95% observed a single time. What was sequenced was CD4+ T cells from PBMCs. These receptors were taken from a human donor with Susac syndrome.

The chain uses TRBV5-6 and TRBJ2-7, with a weak D call TRBD2 (5 bases). Trimming removed 4 bases from V and 0 bases from J, with 11 bases in between. The CDR3 has 14 residues. Germline CDR1 and CDR2: SGHDT and YYEEEE. The CDR3 DNA reads TGTGCCAGCAGCAGCGCTGGGAGCTCCTACGAGCAGTACTTC. This sequence encodes CASSSAGSSYEQYF.

This sequence joins TRBV27 and TRBJ1-6; D unclear. Germline V CDR1 and CDR2: MNHEY, SMNVEV (reference sequence). Trimming left V 6 bases short and J 8 bases short, with 14 bases between. This CDR3 has 14 residues. CDR3 nucleotides: TGTGCCAGCAGAGGACCCTCGCTAGATTCACCCCTCCACTTT. This sequence encodes CASRGPSLDSPLHF.

V gene TRBV3-1 combines with J gene TRBJ1-5; no firm D call. CDR3 size: 14 residues. The germline V gene encodes CDR1 LGHDT and CDR2 YNNKEL (reference sequence). V lost 4 bases and J 6 bases, leaving 13 bases between the germline ends. In nucleotides, the CDR3 is TGTGCCAGCAGCCCCTCCACGTCCCCTCAGCCCCAGCATTTT. Protein: CASSPSTSPQPQHF.

The chain combines TRBV12-3 or TRBV12-4 with TRBJ1-1; D is unclear. The ends were cut back, 6 bases at V and 3 bases at J, with 5 bases in the middle. The CDR3 totals 11 residues. The CDR3 sequence: CASRDYTEAFF. The CDR3 DNA sequence: TGTGCCAGCAGGGATTACACTGAAGCTTTCTTT.

The rearrangement uses TRBV7-9 and TRBJ1-4; possibly TRBD1 for D (6 bases). CDR3 length equals 11 residues. Germline V gives CDR1 SEHNR, CDR2 FQNEAQ (reference sequence). V was trimmed by 5 bases and J by 14 bases, leaving 12 bases between them. CDR3 sequence (DNA): TGTGCCAGCAGCCCCGGGGACATCCTGTTTTTT. Its translation: CASSPGDILFF.

The rearrangement joins TRBV30 to TRBJ1-3; 9 bases are shared with TRBD1. This CDR3 spans 14 amino acids. Trimming took 5 bases from V and 2 from J; bases not matched to a gene: 4. Germline CDR1 reads GTSNPN; CDR2 reads SVGIG (reference sequence). CDR3 sequence (DNA): TGTGCCTGGCAGACAGGGGGGACTGGAAACACCATATATTTT. This codes for CAWQTGGTGNTIYF.

The chain is built from TRBV6-6 and TRBJ1-1, with no clear D. Trimming took 8 bases from V and 4 from J, leaving 14 bases between them. Germline V gene sequence: CDR1 MNHNY, CDR2 SVGAGI (reference sequence). This CDR3 is 13 amino acids long. The CDR3 loop reads CASLYLGGTEAFF. The CDR3, as DNA: TGTGCCAGCCTTTATCTCGGTGGCACTGAAGCTTTCTTT.

V is TRBV5-1 and J is TRBJ1-6; D unresolved. The CDR3 is made up of 14 amino acids. CDR1 is SGHRS, CDR2 YFSETQ, per germline. Trimming stripped 3 bases from V and 7 bases from J, with 11 bases between. CDR3 coding DNA: TGCGCCAGCAGCTCCGGGGATATGAATTCACCCCTCCACTTT. Translated, it gives CASSSGDMNSPLHF.

The V and J genes are TRBV19 and TRBJ2-7; 9 positions match TRBD2. V lost 6 bases to trimming and J lost 2 bases; unmatched junction nucleotides: 11. The germline V gene has CDR1 LNHDA and CDR2 SQIVND (reference sequence). The CDR3 totals 16 residues. CDR3 nucleotide sequence: TGTGCCAGTAGGAGGGAAGCGGGGGGCTCCCCCTACGAGCAGTACTTC. This sequence encodes CASRREAGGSPYEQYF.

The rearrangement uses TRBV6-5 and TRBJ1-1, with no clear D. V gave up 11 bases and J gave up 0 bases, with 10 bases separating them. Germline CDR1 and CDR2: MNHEY and SVGAGI. CDR3 size: 12 residues. CDR3 sequence (DNA): TGTGCCGCCGGAAGGCTGAACACTGAAGCTTTCTTT. Encoded protein: CAAGRLNTEAFF.

This sequence joins TRBV25-1 and TRBJ2-7; 9 bases match TRBD1. Germline CDR1 and CDR2: MGHDK and SYGVNS. The CDR3 is 13 amino acids. V shed 7 bases and J 3 bases; nucleotides not matched to a gene: 4. The CDR3 DNA sequence: TGTGCCAGCAACGGACAGGGGATCTACGAGCAGTACTTC. It translates to CASNGQGIYEQYF.

The chain joins TRBV4-1 to TRBJ1-2, with unresolved D. The length of the CDR3 is 15 residues. From germline, CDR1 is MGHRA and CDR2 YSYEKL. V was trimmed by 1 base and J by 2 bases, leaving 11 bases between them. CDR3 bases: TGCGCCAGCAGCCAAGTCGGTCAAAAAAACTATGGCTACACCTTC. Residues: CASSQVGQKNYGYTF.